The 4 T cell receptor beta chains below come from one sample, sequenced in a study of shared clonotypes between healthy human individuals. The repertoire was sequenced with immunoSEQ multiplex PCR; TCRdb's copy has only in-frame clones and lacks some. The table shows 2,500,000 or so clones, with approximately 92% occurring only once. Sequenced material: naive CD4+ T cells sorted from blood. Subset described: CD45RA+ positively selected. Receptors originate from a man aged 18 to 35 in good health.

The rearrangement joins TRBV4-1 to TRBJ2-7; 12 bases map to TRBD2. The CDR3 spans 15 residues. V lost 0 bases and J lost 8; bases outside the gene matches: 5. In germline, CDR1 is MGHRA, CDR2 YSYEKL. CDR3 nucleotides: TGCGCCAGCAGCCAAGACCCGACTAGCGGGGGAAAGCAGTACTTC. Encoded protein: CASSQDPTSGGKQYF.

This clone was seen just once. The chain is built from TRBV5-3 and TRBJ2-1; 8 nucleotides match TRBD2. TRBV5-3 is noted as an ORF with a role that remains uncertain. This CDR3 contains 16 residues. Trimming removed 4 bases from V and 2 bases from J; junction bases left unmatched: 8. The CDR3 DNA sequence: TGTGCCAGAAGCCACAGGACTAGCCGTACCTACAATGAGCAGTTCTTC. This gives the protein CARSHRTSRTYNEQFF.

The CDR3 is CASSEASNEQFF. CDR3 nucleotides: TGTGCCAGCAGTGAGGCTAGCAATGAGCAGTTCTTC. The rearrangement links TRBV25-1 to TRBJ2-1; no firm D call. Germline values: CDR1 MGHDK, CDR2 SYGVNS. The V gene lost 3 bases and the J gene lost 6 bases, with 6 bases spanning the gap. This CDR3 spans 12 amino acids.

The chain couples TRBV9 to TRBJ1-4; the D is unclear. The germline V gene encodes CDR1 SGDLS and CDR2 YYNGEE. This CDR3 has 14 residues. V was trimmed by 0 bases and J by 6 bases, leaving 9 bases between them. CDR3 amino acids: CASSVVGGDEKLFF. CDR3 sequence (DNA): TGTGCCAGCAGCGTAGTGGGTGGGGATGAAAAACTGTTTTTT.